Listed below are T cell receptor beta chains from one sample, sequenced in a study of tumor-infiltrating lymphocytes in primary liver carcinoma. TCRdb redid the calling of the multiplex PCR reads with MiXCR, one entry per CDR3 protein. The data hold fewer than 200,000 distinct CDR3 sequences, with approximately 80% observed a single time. Sequenced sample: tumor tissue from primary liver carcinoma. These receptors originate from a man in his forties with primary liver carcinoma and hepatitis B virus infection. The CDR3 runs from the conserved cysteine through the conserved F or W. D genes are given only for firm matches. Clone size appears in some rows only: once, few, many, or a class for an expanded clone.

v_call: TRBV5-4
j_call: TRBJ2-6
clone_size: .
d_call: TRBD1
cdr3_aa: CASTQGQGASGANALTF
cdr3_nt: TGTGCCAGCACTCAAGGACAGGGGGCATCTGGGGCCAACGCCCTGACTTTC

v_call: TRBV30
j_call: TRBJ2-1
clone_size: many
d_call: TRBD1
cdr3_aa: CAWGDRASYNEQFF
cdr3_nt: TGTGCCTGGGGGGACAGGGCATCCTACAATGAGCAGTTCTTC

v_call: TRBV10-2
j_call: TRBJ2-1
clone_size: .
d_call: .
cdr3_aa: CASSHGYNEQLF
cdr3_nt: TGCGCAAGCAGCCACGGGTATAATGAGCAGTTATTC

v_call: TRBV6-2/TRBV6-3
j_call: TRBJ2-1
clone_size: .
d_call: .
cdr3_aa: CASNLQGFYNVQFF
cdr3_nt: TGTGCCAGCAACTTGCAAGGGTTCTACAATGTGCAATTCTTC

v_call: TRBV11-3
j_call: TRBJ2-1
clone_size: .
d_call: .
cdr3_aa: CASRLGVSNNEQLF
cdr3_nt: TGTGCGAGCCGCTTAGGCGTCTCGAACAATGAGCAGTTGTTC

v_call: TRBV29-1
j_call: TRBJ2-1
clone_size: once
d_call: .
cdr3_aa: CSVLEGPSLNEQFF
cdr3_nt: TGCAGCGTATTAGAGGGGCCCTCACTTAATGAGCAGTTCTTC

v_call: TRBV28
j_call: TRBJ1-2
clone_size: .
d_call: .
cdr3_aa: CTSSFFGYGCTF
cdr3_nt: .

v_call: TRBV6-2/TRBV6-3
j_call: TRBJ1-1
clone_size: many
d_call: .
cdr3_aa: CASSYPWVTPTAFF
cdr3_nt: TGTGCCAGCAGTTACCCCTGGGTGACCCCGACGGCTTTCTTT

v_call: TRBV20-1
j_call: TRBJ2-7
clone_size: .
d_call: .
cdr3_aa: CSARGPSRFSYEQYF
cdr3_nt: TGCAGTGCTAGAGGTCCTAGCAGGTTCTCCTACGAGCAGTACTTC

v_call: TRBV5-1
j_call: TRBJ2-5
clone_size: .
d_call: .
cdr3_aa: CASSLEFAGTQYF
cdr3_nt: TGCGCCAGCAGCTTGGAATTTGCGGGGACCCAGTACTTC

v_call: TRBV19
j_call: TRBJ2-3
clone_size: few
d_call: .
cdr3_aa: CASSMSSGAPDTQYF
cdr3_nt: TGTGCCAGTAGTATGTCGTCAGGGGCCCCAGATACGCAGTATTTT

v_call: TRBV19
j_call: TRBJ2-3
clone_size: few
d_call: TRBD2
cdr3_aa: CASSKRTSVDAQYF
cdr3_nt: TGTGCCAGTAGTAAACGGACTAGCGTAGATGCGCAGTATTTT

v_call: TRBV6-6
j_call: TRBJ1-2
clone_size: once
d_call: TRBD1
cdr3_aa: CSSSPDRDFYGHTF
cdr3_nt: TGTTCTAGCAGCCCCGACAGGGACTTCTATGGCCACACCTTC

v_call: TRBV5-1
j_call: TRBJ2-7
clone_size: .
d_call: TRBD1
cdr3_aa: CNSSQGQGHDEQYF
cdr3_nt: TGCAACAGCAGCCAGGGACAGGGGCATGACGAGCAGTACTTC

v_call: TRBV29-1
j_call: TRBJ2-5
clone_size: .
d_call: TRBD2
cdr3_aa: CTVRTSGSWVGTQYF
cdr3_nt: TGCACCGTTCGGACTAGCGGGAGTTGGGTAGGGACCCAGTACTTC

v_call: TRBV6-2/TRBV6-3
j_call: TRBJ1-1
clone_size: .
d_call: .
cdr3_aa: CASSYSPVYHHSEAFF
cdr3_nt: TGTGCCAGCAGTTACTCGCCGGTTTACCACCACAGTGAAGCTTTCTTT

v_call: TRBV5-1
j_call: TRBJ2-3
clone_size: .
d_call: .
cdr3_aa: CASSLVSASTVTQYF
cdr3_nt: TGCGCCAGCAGCTTGGTCAGCGCCAGCACAGTTACGCAGTATTTT

v_call: TRBV6-1
j_call: TRBJ2-3
clone_size: once
d_call: TRBD2
cdr3_aa: CTSQGRGGTDTQYF
cdr3_nt: TGTACCAGCCAAGGGCGGGGGGGAACAGATACGCAGTATTTT

v_call: TRBV6-1
j_call: TRBJ2-7
clone_size: .
d_call: .
cdr3_aa: CARRSGSRSYKQYF
cdr3_nt: TGTGCCAGGAGGAGCGGGTCCCGTTCCTACAAGCAGTACTTC

v_call: TRBV7-2
j_call: TRBJ1-2
clone_size: .
d_call: .
cdr3_aa: CASSLLLDYGYTF
cdr3_nt: TGTGCCAGCAGCCTACTGTTAGACTATGGCTACACCTTC

v_call: TRBV6-2/TRBV6-3
j_call: TRBJ2-7
clone_size: .
d_call: .
cdr3_aa: CAGIKASGMSYEQYF
cdr3_nt: TGTGCCGGCATTAAGGCCAGCGGTATGTCCTACGAGCAGTACTTC

v_call: TRBV29-1
j_call: TRBJ2-5
clone_size: .
d_call: TRBD2
cdr3_aa: CSVRTSWSWAETEYF
cdr3_nt: TGCAGCGTTCGGACTAGCTGGAGTTGGGCAGAAACCGAGTACTTC

v_call: TRBV5-5
j_call: TRBJ1-5
clone_size: few
d_call: .
cdr3_aa: CASSLTGSEPLHF
cdr3_nt: TGTGCAAGCAGCTTAACGGGGTCGGAGCCCCTGCATTTT

v_call: TRBV5-1
j_call: TRBJ2-7
clone_size: once
d_call: .
cdr3_aa: CASSLDAGVFYEQYF
cdr3_nt: TGCGCCAGCAGCTTGGATGCAGGGGTTTTCTACGAGCAGTACTTC